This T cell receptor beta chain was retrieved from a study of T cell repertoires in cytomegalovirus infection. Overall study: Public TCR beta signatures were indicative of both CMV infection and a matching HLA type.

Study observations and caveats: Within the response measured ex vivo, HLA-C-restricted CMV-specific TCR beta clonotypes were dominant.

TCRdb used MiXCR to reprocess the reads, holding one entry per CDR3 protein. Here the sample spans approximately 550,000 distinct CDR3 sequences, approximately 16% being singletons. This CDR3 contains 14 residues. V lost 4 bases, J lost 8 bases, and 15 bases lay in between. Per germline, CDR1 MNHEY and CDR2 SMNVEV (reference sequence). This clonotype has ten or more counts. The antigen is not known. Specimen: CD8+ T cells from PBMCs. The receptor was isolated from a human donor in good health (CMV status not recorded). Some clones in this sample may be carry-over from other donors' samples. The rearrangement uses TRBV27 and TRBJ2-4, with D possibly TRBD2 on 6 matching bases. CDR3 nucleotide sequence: TGTGCCAGCAGTTACGGGACTCCTGGAGACATTCAGTACTTC. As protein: CASSYGTPGDIQYF.